This TCR beta chain emerged from a study of blood T cell repertoires in COVID-19. The CDR3 is made up of 13 amino acids. Trimming took off 0 bases at V and 7 bases at J, with 5 bases between the two ends. Germline V CDR1 and CDR2: SGHRS, YFSETQ. The protocol was immunoSEQ multiplex PCR, while the TCRdb copy is restricted to in-frame clones and leaves out a portion. The sample shows around 150,000 clones, approximately 80% of them seen only once. The chain couples TRBV5-1 to TRBJ1-6, with D unresolved. Sample: PBMCs or T cells enriched from blood (not recorded which). The clonotype was recovered from a man aged 45-60 years who had recovered from COVID-19. The CDR3 protein is CASSLGPNSPLHF. The CDR3 coding sequence is TGCGCCAGCAGCTTGGGTCCGAATTCACCCCTCCACTTT. Looking up the rest from reference TRBV5-1 and TRBJ1-6 gives the full variable domain: KAGVTQTPRYLIKTRGQQVTLSCSPISGHRSVSWYQQTPGQGLQFLFEYFSETQRNKGNFPGRFSGRQFSNSRSEMNVSTLELGDSALYLCASSLGPNSPLHFGNGTRLTVT.